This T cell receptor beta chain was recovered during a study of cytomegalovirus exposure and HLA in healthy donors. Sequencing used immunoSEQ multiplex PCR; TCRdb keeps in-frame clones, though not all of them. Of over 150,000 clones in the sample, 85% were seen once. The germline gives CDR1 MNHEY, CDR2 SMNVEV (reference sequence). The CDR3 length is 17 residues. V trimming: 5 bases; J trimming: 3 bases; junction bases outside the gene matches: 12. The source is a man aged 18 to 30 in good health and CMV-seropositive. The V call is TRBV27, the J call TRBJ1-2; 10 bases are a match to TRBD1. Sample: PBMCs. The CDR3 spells CASSTSGQGVSDYGYTF. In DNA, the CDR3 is TGTGCCAGCAGTACCTCCGGACAGGGGGTTTCGGACTATGGCTACACCTTC.